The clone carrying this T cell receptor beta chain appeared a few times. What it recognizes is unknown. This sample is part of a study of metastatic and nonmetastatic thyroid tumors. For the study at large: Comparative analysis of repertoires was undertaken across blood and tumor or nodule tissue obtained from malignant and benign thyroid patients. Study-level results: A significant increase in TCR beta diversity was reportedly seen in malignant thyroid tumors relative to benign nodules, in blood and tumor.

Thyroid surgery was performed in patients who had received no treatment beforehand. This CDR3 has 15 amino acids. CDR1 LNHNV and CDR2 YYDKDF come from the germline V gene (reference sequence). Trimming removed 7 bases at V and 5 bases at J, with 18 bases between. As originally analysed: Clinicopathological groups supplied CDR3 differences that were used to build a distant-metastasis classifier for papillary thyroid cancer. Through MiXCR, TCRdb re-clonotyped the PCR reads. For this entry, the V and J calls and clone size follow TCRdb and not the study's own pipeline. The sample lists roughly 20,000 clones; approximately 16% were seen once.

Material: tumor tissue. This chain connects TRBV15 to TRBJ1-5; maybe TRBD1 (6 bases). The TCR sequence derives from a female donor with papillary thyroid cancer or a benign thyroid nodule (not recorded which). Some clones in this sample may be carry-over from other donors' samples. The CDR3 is CATNRDPYPYQPQHF. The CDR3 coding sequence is TGTGCCACCAACAGGGATCCTTACCCATATCAGCCCCAGCATTTT.